The clone carrying this T cell receptor beta chain was counted at least ten times. Antigen specificity is unknown. These data come from a study of early T cells in non-severe SARS-CoV-2 infection. The germline V and J ends were trimmed by 5 bases and 1 base, with 27 bases remaining between them. The CDR3 runs 20 residues. CDR1 and CDR2 from the germline V gene are KGHSH and LQKENI. Findings and limits, study-wide: The matching step, a VDJdb search, favored anti-spike CD8 responses and missed private and CD4 specificities.

MiXCR was run by TCRdb on the 5' RACE reads, yielding one entry per CDR3 protein. The data contain roughly 50,000 distinct CDR3 sequences, around 6% of them singletons. Material: whole blood. The genes are TRBV18 and TRBJ1-5, with a weak D call TRBD1 (5 bases). The TCR sequence derives from an adult who was a healthcare worker with PCR-confirmed SARS-CoV-2 infection or an uninfected control (not recorded which). This CDR3 is CASSMGEDTLSRGSNQPQHF. CDR3 DNA sequence: TGTGCCAGCTCAATGGGCGAGGACACCCTCTCCCGGGGAAGCAATCAGCCCCAGCATTTT.